Detailed here is one TCR beta chain. Its antigen is not known. The sample is drawn from a study of long-term antiretroviral therapy in people with HIV. Study-level background: The oldest samples precede the 2015 immediate-ART recommendation by about a decade.

Overall study findings and caveats: Therapy changes, viral resistance and ART adherence were not documented in the available data. Dominant in the repertoire at all time points were clones expanded before ART. CDR3 lengths in HIV samples spanned a narrower range than controls.

Trimming shortened V by 2 bases and J by 3 bases, and 17 bases separated the two germline ends. Looked up from germline, CDR1 is SGHDT and CDR2 is YYEEEE. The CDR3 is made up of 16 amino acids. Assay version v3.0 of immunoSEQ was used, and it was run at survey level. Libraries were prepared by immunoSEQ multiplex PCR; TCRdb keeps only in-frame clonotypes and omits some of them. The sample includes nearly 11,000 clones, around four fifths of them seen just once. This TCR was sampled from a man aged 25 to 45 with HIV. The V call is TRBV5-6, the J call TRBJ1-1, with no clear D. The sequenced sample was unsorted PBMCs, obtained at the start of antiretroviral therapy, before treatment. The CDR3 sequence is CASSFSTVAPYTEAFF. In DNA form, the CDR3 reads TGTGCCAGCAGCTTCTCAACCGTGGCCCCCTACACTGAAGCTTTCTTT. The variable domain in full, completed from reference TRBV5-6 and TRBJ1-1, reads DAGVTQSPTHLIKTRGQQVTLRCSPKSGHDTVSWYQQALGQGPQFIFQYYEEEERQRGNFPDRFSGHQFPNYSSELNVNALLLGDSALYLCASSFSTVAPYTEAFFGQGTRLTVV.